This T cell receptor beta chain was found in a study of blood T cell repertoires in COVID-19 (dated by TCRdb to about 2020). As for the study more broadly: The collaborator samples originated in the United States, Italy and Spain and spanned the acute and convalescent phases of COVID-19. The prospective study material was composed of cDNA or gDNA derived from T cells, B-cell-depleted T cells, or PBMCs. Subjects who had been exposed to COVID-19, were actively infected with it, or had recovered from it provided the deeply sampled blood TCRbeta repertoires that made up the dataset. A freely available public database, intended as a resource for researchers studying the immune response to SARS-CoV-2, is where the repertoires were released. The samples were drawn from two sources: the first 160 participants of the ongoing ImmuneRACE study, and about 1,300 subjects contributed by 6 global collaborators. A de-identified subject ID, COVID-19 status, age in years and sex were almost always included in the sample metadata. HLA class I and class II types, where available, came from metadata supplied by the sample provider rather than from assay-based typing.

Study-level results and caveats: Clinical and demographic metadata were provided uncurated, with the amount varying by source and participant.

Participants in the prospective study were enrolled through a virtual design, were aged about 18 to 90 years, and lived in about 25 United States geographic areas. To assign participants to cohorts, the prospective study relied on clinical history that participants themselves reported in a screening survey and a study questionnaire. Recovered participants in ImmuneRACE Cohort 3 were defined by two consecutive negative NP/OP PCR tests, clearance by a healthcare professional, or resolution of symptoms. Each participant in the prospective study had whole blood, serum and a nasopharyngeal or oropharyngeal swab collected by mobile phlebotomists. Prospective study participants could optionally give additional blood draws and questionnaires over a roughly 2-month period. Prospective study blood samples were shipped either frozen or at room temperature before DNA extraction. Concerning this clone itself: Its specific antigen is unknown. Qualities for individual bases were not recorded, and no much larger clone is one base off.

From its cysteine to its phenylalanine, the CDR3 spans 13 amino acids. Only the CDR3 DNA stays, 39 bases, in frame from base 1. A distance of 11 bases separates the germline ends of V and J, which lose 9 bases and 2 bases respectively. From the germline V gene, CDR1 is KGHDR and CDR2 is SFDVKD. The immunoSEQ Assay, a bias-controlled multiplex PCR, was used to amplify TCRbeta CDR3 regions from genomic DNA. Processing in the source paper ran as follows. Nucleated cell counts per sample were estimated from amplification of reference gene primers within the assay. To quantify the absolute abundance of each unique TCRbeta CDR3 rearrangement, sequence reads were collapsed and filtered. For each sample, productive Simpson clonality was calculated by taking the square root of Simpson's diversity index across productive rearrangements. Entries here come from immuneACCESS through TCRdb and include only in-frame sequences with V and J called. Some clones fail to appear in such tables; in the studies checked, an unresolved V gene covers under half of the shortfall, and the cause of the remainder is unknown. The V and J calls and the clone size are those of that table, but D and trimming were determined from the DNA. This sample gives around 160,000 clones in total; roughly 88% of them show up just once. The ten largest clones add up to 10% to 15% of the sample.

This receptor was taken from an older woman who had recovered from COVID-19. Sequenced: PBMCs or T cells enriched from blood (not recorded which). This chain is built from TRBV24-1 and TRBJ2-3; the D gene is possibly TRBD2, with 5 bases matching. The CDR3 sequence is CATEGGITDTQYF. The nucleotides read TGTGCCACCGAGGGCGGAATCACAGATACGCAGTATTTT.